This entry features one TCR beta chain sequence. TCRdb's table, derived via immunoSEQ multiplex PCR, lists solely in-frame clones and lacks some. In the table there are some 150,000 clones, 84% of which are singletons. This record comes from a study of blood T cell repertoires in COVID-19. V dropped 5 bases and J dropped 3; count of bases not matched to a gene: 4. CDR3 size: 15 residues. Germline V gene data show CDR1 as SGHAT and CDR2 as FQNNGV. The sequence derives from a woman between 18 and 30 years old who had been exposed to COVID-19. The chain employs TRBV11-2 and TRBJ2-1, with 10 bases aligning to TRBD2. What was sequenced was PBMCs or T cells enriched from blood (not recorded which). CDR3 bases: TGTGCCAGCAGCATCACTAGCGGGAACTACAATGAGCAGTTCTTC. Translated, it gives CASSITSGNYNEQFF.